Detailed here is one TCR beta chain. Before being deemed recovered, Cohort 3 donors had two negative PCRs, clearance, or symptom resolution. The sample comes from a study of blood T cell repertoires in COVID-19. V was pared by 7 bases and J by 2 bases, with 17 bases between. The CDR3 covers 15 residues. In germline, CDR1 is LNHDA, CDR2 SQIVND (reference sequence). TCRdb's copy holds only in-frame clones and misses some; the assay was immunoSEQ multiplex PCR. The sample holds a few hundred thousand clones, around four fifths seen once. This receptor was obtained from a woman between 45 and 65 years old who had recovered from COVID-19. The sequenced material came from PBMCs or T cells enriched from blood (not recorded which). The rearrangement links TRBV19 to TRBJ1-2; no definite D call. The CDR3 is CASTSEQARNYGYTF. The CDR3 DNA reads TGTGCCAGTACCTCAGAGCAGGCGAGAAACTATGGCTACACCTTC.